These T cell receptor beta chains were read from a single sample in a study of shared clonotypes between healthy human individuals. Profiling relied on immunoSEQ multiplex PCR, and the TCRdb table lists in-frame clones only, not all of them. The sample yields over a million clones, roughly 97% seen once. The material sequenced was naive CD4+ T cells sorted from blood. The origin of the receptors is a man aged 25-40 years in good health. The CDR3 runs from the conserved cysteine through the conserved F or W. The D gene is left open where the match is weak.

TRBD1	TRBV6-1	TRBJ2-3	TGTGCCAGCAGGAAGGGACAGGGAACAGATACGCAGTATTTT	CASRKGQGTDTQYF
-	TRBV15	TRBJ2-7	TGTGCCACCAGCAGAGATATACAGGTATACGAGCAGTACTTC	CATSRDIQVYEQYF
-	TRBV6-6	TRBJ1-2	TGTGCCAGCAGCCTCAACAGCTACACCTTC	CASSLNSYTF
-	TRBV9	TRBJ1-2	TGTGCCAGCAGTCCAACCCACGATCCTAACTATGGCTACACCTTC	CASSPTHDPNYGYTF
TRBD1	TRBV6-5	TRBJ1-2	TGTGCCAGCAGAATATACAGGGGAGGCTATGGCTACACCTTC	CASRIYRGGYGYTF
TRBD2	TRBV10-2	TRBJ2-1	TGCGCCAGCAGTCCGGGACTAGCGGGGAACAATGAGCAGTTCTTC	CASSPGLAGNNEQFF
-	TRBV18	TRBJ1-4	TGTGCCAGCTCACTACTCCGGGCCTCAATTGCAACTAATGAAAAACTGTTTTTT	CASSLLRASIATNEKLFF
-	TRBV28	TRBJ2-3	TGTGCCAGCAGCCGCCTTGGGCCTAGCACAGATACGCAGTATTTT	CASSRLGPSTDTQYF
-	TRBV5-1	TRBJ2-1	TGCGCCAGCAGCTTGGAGGGGACGGGCTACAATGAGCAGTTCTTC	CASSLEGTGYNEQFF
-	TRBV25-1	TRBJ1-5	TGTGCCAGCAGCCCGACTACGCTTAGGGGGACTCAGCCCCAGCATTTT	CASSPTTLRGTQPQHF
-	TRBV5-4	TRBJ1-1	TGTGCCAGCAGCTTGGGACAAATGAACACTGAAGCTTTCTTT	CASSLGQMNTEAFF
-	TRBV7-9	TRBJ1-3	TGTGCCAGCAGCTTAACTGGAAACACCATATATTTT	CASSLTGNTIYF
TRBD1	TRBV27	TRBJ1-5	TGTGCCAGCGAAAACTCTCGAAAGAGGGAGTTCCGGGACAGGGGCAATCAGCCCCAGCATTTT	CASENSRKREFRDRGNQPQHF
-	TRBV27	TRBJ2-1	TGTGCCAGCAGTTTAGTTTCGGATTGGACGAGCTCCTACAATGAGCAGTTCTTC	CASSLVSDWTSSYNEQFF
-	TRBV5-1	TRBJ2-7	TGCGCCAGCAGCTTGGCCAACAGGTTCTGTTATCCCTACGAGCAGTACTTC	CASSLANRFCYPYEQYF
-	TRBV25-1	TRBJ2-6	TGTGCCAGCAGTGCCCCCCCGGGCAGCTCTGGGGCCAACGTCCTGACTTTC	CASSAPPGSSGANVLTF
TRBD1	TRBV9	TRBJ2-7	TGTGCCAGCAGCGCTGGACAGGGGGAAATGTACTTC	CASSAGQGEMYF
-	TRBV5-1	TRBJ1-1	TGCGCCAGCAGCCGAGGGGCTGCGAACACTGAAGCTTTCTTT	CASSRGAANTEAFF